Sequencing of this TCR beta chain was carried out in a study of cytomegalovirus exposure and HLA in healthy donors. Study findings and constraints: TCR sequences were mostly rare, though some public TCRs occurred in many donors. An ancestry cluster, one associated with Asian ancestry, reportedly showed fewer N-insertions than the 666-donor mean in a later analysis.

The study sampled nominally healthy donors, though unrecorded immune exposures were likely. Trimming left V 3 bases short and J 2 bases short, with 14 bases between. Germline V lookup: CDR1 LNHDA, CDR2 SQIVND (reference sequence). The CDR3 is made up of 16 amino acids. A word on this clone: The target antigen is unknown.

In the PCR, 60 Vbeta and 13 Jbeta primers were used. Using immunoSEQ multiplex PCR, the repertoire was profiled, and TCRdb retains in-frame clones only, with some absent. The data contain 70,000 to 95,000 clones, approximately 80% of them singletons. Input material: PBMCs. The V and J genes are TRBV19 and TRBJ1-5; perhaps TRBD1 as D (6 bases). The sequence came from a man younger than 40 in good health and CMV-seropositive. The CDR3 sequence is CASSIPSAGGNQPQHF. The CDR3 coding sequence is TGTGCCAGTAGTATTCCGTCGGCAGGGGGCAATCAGCCCCAGCATTTT. The full variable domain, with the rest looked up from reference TRBV19 and TRBJ1-5, is DGGITQSPKYLFRKEGQNVTLSCEQNLNHDAMYWYRQDPGQGLRLIYYSQIVNDFQKGDIAEGYSVSREKKESFPLTVTSAQKNPTAFYLCASSIPSAGGNQPQHFGDGTRLSIL.